These 17 T cell receptor beta chains were all obtained from the same sample, sequenced in a study of cytomegalovirus exposure and HLA in healthy donors. Assay: immunoSEQ multiplex PCR; the TCRdb copy retains only in-frame clones and omits some. Of approximately 170,000 clones detected, about 90% appear once; the ten largest clones hold about 3%. The sequenced material came from PBMCs. The receptors come from a woman aged 18-35 years in good health and CMV-seropositive.

This sequence joins TRBV20-1 and TRBJ2-7; D is possibly TRBD2 (6 bases). V was shortened by 6 bases and J by 3 bases, with 9 bases between the two germline ends. The CDR3 is 11 residues long. From germline, CDR1 is DFQATT and CDR2 SNEGSKA (reference sequence). CDR3 amino acids: CSAAGDYEQYF. The CDR3 coding sequence is TGCAGTGCAGCGGGCGACTACGAGCAGTACTTC.

The rearrangement joins TRBV28 to TRBJ1-5, with D maybe TRBD1 (5 bases). V was trimmed by 8 bases and J by 6 bases, leaving 14 bases between them. The CDR3 length is 13 residues. Germline CDR1 and CDR2: MDHEN and SYDVKM. CDR3 region: CASHVGGGQPQHF. CDR3 DNA: TGTGCCAGCCACGTGGGGGGGGGTCAGCCCCAGCATTTT.

V is TRBV28 and J is TRBJ2-7, with 11 bases that match TRBD2. Germline V gene data show CDR1 as MDHEN and CDR2 as SYDVKM. V dropped 5 bases and J dropped 3; count of bases not matched to a gene: 6. This CDR3 has 15 residues. This CDR3 reads CASSELAGGRYEQYF. In DNA form, the CDR3 reads TGTGCCAGCAGTGAGCTAGCGGGAGGCCGCTACGAGCAGTACTTC.

In its sample, this clone was seen once. This sequence joins TRBV30 and TRBJ2-6; D possibly corresponds to TRBD2 (7 bases). The V end was cut by 5 bases, the J end by 2 bases, with 13 bases between. The CDR3 extends over 15 amino acids. CDR1 is GTSNPN, CDR2 SVGIG, per germline (reference sequence). The CDR3 DNA follows: TGTGCCTGGGGACTAGGGGGAACTGGGGCCAACGTCCTGACTTTC. Protein: CAWGLGGTGANVLTF. Variable domain in full (rest from reference TRBV30 and TRBJ2-6): SQTIHQWPATLVQPVGSPLSLECTVEGTSNPNLYWYRQAAGRGLQLLFYSVGIGQISSEVPQNLSASRPQDRQFILSSKKLLLSDSGFYLCAWGLGGTGANVLTFGAGSRLTVL.

The rearrangement links TRBV11-2 to TRBJ2-2; 7 positions match TRBD2. Germline assignment: CDR1 SGHAT and CDR2 FQNNGV. This CDR3 is built from 13 residues. Germline trimming cut 5 bases from V and 8 bases from J; bases unmatched to any gene: 5. The CDR3 DNA reads TGTGCCAGCAGCCCAGGGAGGGGTGGGGAGCTGTTTTTT. Translating gives CASSPGRGGELFF. The full variable domain, completed using reference TRBV11-2 and TRBJ2-2, is EAGVAQSPRYKIIEKRQSVAFWCNPISGHATLYWYQQILGQGPKLLIQFQNNGVVDDSQLPKDRFSAERLKGVDSTLKIQPAKLEDSAVYLCASSPGRGGELFFGEGSRLTVL.

The rearrangement links TRBV10-2 to TRBJ1-4; 7 bases agree with TRBD1. With V trimmed by 9 bases and J by 5 bases, 12 bases remained unmatched. The length of the CDR3 is 15 residues. Germline V gene lookup returns CDR1 WSHSY and CDR2 SAAADI. The CDR3 DNA reads TGCGCCAGTTCTACTTCCGGGACAGCAAATGAAAAACTGTTTTTT. Encoded protein: CASSTSGTANEKLFF.

The rearrangement joins TRBV4-2 to TRBJ2-2; 9 bases line up with TRBD1. The V segment lost 1 base and the J segment 4 bases; nucleotides outside the gene matches: 1. The CDR3 length is 15 residues. Germline V gene data show CDR1 as LGHNA and CDR2 as YNFKEQ. The CDR3 region is CASSQGTGVTGELFF. The DNA for the CDR3 is TGTGCCAGCAGCCAAGGGACAGGGGTCACCGGGGAGCTGTTTTTT.

V and J are TRBV19 and TRBJ2-1, with D perhaps TRBD2 (6 bases). V was cut by 7 bases and J by 2 bases, with 12 bases left in between. CDR3 size: 14 residues. Germline V CDR1 and CDR2: LNHDA, SQIVND (reference sequence). CDR3 DNA sequence: TGTGCCAGTAAACCCGGGACTCCCTACAATGAGCAGTTCTTC. It is translated as CASKPGTPYNEQFF.

As DNA, the CDR3 is TGTGCCAGCAGCACATACCCCCATCGGGCCCAGTACTTC. Encoded protein: CASSTYPHRAQYF. The chain links TRBV11-2 to TRBJ2-5; D unclear. The CDR3 length is 13 residues. The ends were cut back, 5 bases at V and 9 bases at J, with 16 bases in the middle. Germline CDR1 is SGHAT and CDR2 is FQNNGV.

CDR3 nucleotides: TGTGCCCAATTAGCGGGTCCCGGGACCGGGGAGCTGTTTTTT. Translation: CAQLAGPGTGELFF. The rearrangement joins TRBV30 to TRBJ2-2, with TRBD2 identical over 7 bases. Trimming took 8 bases from V and 5 from J; bases not matched to a gene: 11. CDR1 is GTSNPN and CDR2 is SVGIG in the germline V gene (reference sequence). This CDR3 contains 14 residues.

This clone was found a few times. This sequence joins TRBV19 and TRBJ2-7; D call uncertain. The CDR3 spans 14 residues. Germline CDR1 reads LNHDA; CDR2 reads SQIVND (reference sequence). V lost 1 base to trimming and J lost 7 bases, with 14 bases between them. The CDR3 nucleotides read TGTGCCAGTAGTATAGCTATTCGGGTGTTGGAGCAGTACTTC. Translation: CASSIAIRVLEQYF. Full variable domain (missing parts from reference TRBV19 and TRBJ2-7): DGGITQSPKYLFRKEGQNVTLSCEQNLNHDAMYWYRQDPGQGLRLIYYSQIVNDFQKGDIAEGYSVSREKKESFPLTVTSAQKNPTAFYLCASSIAIRVLEQYFGPGTRLTVT.

This chain connects TRBV28 to TRBJ1-5; 8 nucleotides agree with TRBD1. Germline V gives CDR1 MDHEN, CDR2 SYDVKM. This CDR3 contains 14 residues. Losses at the gene ends were 2 bases for V and 11 bases for J; bases not matched to a gene: 8. As DNA, the CDR3 is TGTGCCAGCAGTTTAGCAGGGGGCAGGTCTTCCCAGCATTTT. Amino acid sequence: CASSLAGGRSSQHF.

The CDR3 bases are TGTGCCAGCAGTGACAGGGGTGTTTACTATGGCTACACCTTC. Its translation is CASSDRGVYYGYTF. J is TRBJ1-2 and V is TRBV28, with TRBD1 identical over 8 bases. Germline lookup yields CDR1 MDHEN and CDR2 SYDVKM. The CDR3 is made up of 14 amino acids. The trim removed 5 bases at V and 3 bases at J, leaving 5 bases unmatched.

CDR3 nucleotide sequence: TGTGCCTGGAGGGCTACAGGGGCACATGGCTACACCTTC. Translation: CAWRATGAHGYTF. The V and J genes are TRBV30 and TRBJ1-2; 7 bases line up with TRBD1. The CDR3 contains 13 residues. The germline gives CDR1 GTSNPN, CDR2 SVGIG (reference sequence). The V segment lost 3 bases and the J segment 6 bases; nucleotides outside the gene matches: 7. Based on the CDR3 plus reference TRBV30 and TRBJ1-2, the full variable domain is SQTIHQWPATLVQPVGSPLSLECTVEGTSNPNLYWYRQAAGRGLQLLFYSVGIGQISSEVPQNLSASRPQDRQFILSSKKLLLSDSGFYLCAWRATGAHGYTFGSGTRLTVV.

The rearrangement uses TRBV7-8 and TRBJ2-7, with 9 positions matching TRBD1. Germline V gene data show CDR1 as SGHVS and CDR2 as FQNEAQ. The CDR3 consists of 15 residues. V shed 5 bases, J shed 7 bases, and the junction held 12 bases outside the gene matches. In nucleotides, the CDR3 is TGTGCCAGCAGCCAACGGGGGACAGGGCAGGTAGAGCAGTACTTC. Translation gives CASSQRGTGQVEQYF.

The V call is TRBV7-6, the J call TRBJ2-2, with TRBD1 identical over 7 bases. Germline CDR1 reads SGHVS; CDR2 reads FNYEAQ. The CDR3 consists of 17 residues. With V trimmed by 0 bases and J by 5 bases, 9 bases remained unmatched. The CDR3 nucleotides read TGTGCCAGCAGCTTAGCTGCAGGACAGGACCCAACCGGGGAGCTGTTTTTT. Translation: CASSLAAGQDPTGELFF.

The chain recombines TRBV9 with TRBJ1-3; D unresolved. Germline V gene lookup returns CDR1 SGDLS and CDR2 YYNGEE. The germline V and J ends were trimmed by 4 bases and 6 bases, with 17 bases remaining between them. CDR3 size: 15 residues. The CDR3 sequence: CASSPREQSKNTIYF. As DNA, the CDR3 is TGTGCCAGCAGCCCGCGGGAGCAGAGCAAAAACACCATATATTTT.